A selection of T cell receptor beta chains follows, all from one sample in a study of control samples from healthy donors and cancer patients. TCRdb keeps only in-frame clones here, not all; method: immunoSEQ multiplex PCR. The sample includes almost 95,000 clones, 90% of them seen just once. Input material: blood. The receptors originated from a woman younger than 35 in good health. Each CDR3 is given with its conserved first and last residue. D genes are given only for firm matches. Where a row states a size, it is once, few, many or the class of an expanded clone; other rows omit it.

clone_size | d_call | j_call | v_call | cdr3_aa | cdr3_nt
NA | NA | TRBJ2-2 | TRBV9 | CASSSAQNTGELFF | TGTGCCAGCAGCTCGGCCCAGAACACCGGGGAGCTGTTTTTT
NA | TRBD1 | TRBJ2-4 | TRBV29-1 | CSVESLDRGGDIQYF | TGCAGCGTTGAATCGCTTGACAGGGGGGGGGACATTCAGTACTTC
NA | NA | TRBJ2-1 | TRBV9 | CASSVTAGPEQFF | TGTGCCAGCAGCGTTACCGCCGGCCCTGAGCAGTTCTTC
once | TRBD2 | TRBJ2-5 | TRBV4-2 | CASSLGTSGGEETQYF | TGTGCCAGCAGCCTGGGGACTAGCGGGGGGGAAGAGACCCAGTACTTC
NA | TRBD1 | TRBJ2-4 | TRBV7-9 | CASSLVDRGSNIQYF | TGTGCCAGCAGCTTAGTCGACAGGGGGTCCAACATTCAGTACTTC
NA | TRBD1 | TRBJ1-5 | TRBV19 | CASSSGIRDRAHQPQHF | TGTGCCAGTAGTAGCGGAATCAGGGACAGGGCCCATCAGCCCCAGCATTTT
once | TRBD1 | TRBJ1-1 | TRBV25-1 | CASSVVGQGAPEAFF | TGTGCCAGCAGTGTAGTGGGGCAGGGGGCACCTGAAGCTTTCTTT
once | TRBD1 | TRBJ1-2 | TRBV6-4 | CASSRQGDGYGYTF | TGTGCCAGCAGCAGACAGGGGGACGGCTATGGCTACACCTTC
NA | TRBD1 | TRBJ1-6 | TRBV15 | CATATGAYSPLHF | TGTGCCACCGCGACAGGGGCTTACTCACCCCTCCACTTT
NA | TRBD2 | TRBJ2-2 | TRBV14 | CASSQTSGLGLFTGELFF | TGTGCCAGCAGCCAAACATCGGGACTAGGTTTATTCACCGGGGAGCTGTTTTTT
NA | NA | TRBJ2-4 | TRBV3-1/TRBV3-2 | CASSQLQSEHIQYF | TGTGCCAGCAGCCAATTACAGTCCGAGCACATTCAGTACTTC
NA | TRBD1 | TRBJ1-1 | TRBV6-4 | CASSLLPYTGQGASSTEAFF | TGTGCCAGCAGCCTCCTCCCTTATACGGGACAGGGGGCATCGTCCACTGAAGCTTTCTTT
NA | NA | TRBJ1-5 | TRBV28 | CASSLLESLSNQPQHF | TGTGCCAGCAGTTTATTGGAGTCCCTTTCAAATCAGCCCCAGCATTTT
NA | NA | TRBJ1-5 | TRBV9 | CASSGEVGNQPQHF | TGTGCCAGCAGCGGAGAGGTCGGGAATCAGCCCCAGCATTTT
NA | NA | TRBJ1-1 | TRBV5-4 | CASSLGGENTEAFF | TGTGCCAGCAGCTTGGGTGGGGAGAACACTGAAGCTTTCTTT
NA | NA | TRBJ1-6 | TRBV3-1/TRBV3-2 | CASSPQGGSNSPLHF | TGTGCCAGCAGCCCACAGGGAGGCTCTAATTCACCCCTCCACTTT
few | TRBD2 | TRBJ2-3 | TRBV5-1 | CASSLGAGEKTDTQYF | TGCGCCAGCAGCTTGGGGGCGGGGGAGAAGACAGATACGCAGTATTTT